These 16 T cell receptor beta chains originate from one sample sequenced in a study of shared clonotypes between healthy human individuals. Here immunoSEQ multiplex PCR was the method, and the copy in TCRdb shows in-frame clones only, minus some. The table has some 2,400,000 clones, nearly 97% seen once; the top ten hold over 0.1%. Sequenced: naive CD4+ T cells sorted from blood. Noted subset: CD45RA+ positively selected. These receptors all stem from a man aged 18 to 30 in good health.

CDR3 amino acids: CASRDREGSPLHF. In DNA form, the CDR3 reads TGTGCCAGCCGGGACAGGGAAGGGTCACCCCTCCACTTT. The rearrangement uses TRBV10-3 and TRBJ1-6, with 9 bases lining up with TRBD1. The ends lost 10 bases at V and 10 bases at J; junction bases unmatched: 8. CDR3 size: 13 residues. CDR1 is ENHRY, CDR2 SYGVKD, per germline.

As regards this clone: Other nucleotide sequences from this sample produce the same CDR3. The V call is TRBV30, the J call TRBJ2-2; possibly TRBD1 or TRBD2 for D (6 bases each). The ends were cut back, 0 bases at V and 4 bases at J, with 9 bases in the middle. The CDR3 length is 14 residues. Germline V gene data show CDR1 as GTSNPN and CDR2 as SVGIG (reference sequence). In nucleotides, the CDR3 is TGTGCCTGGAGTGTAGGGGGAGGCACCGGGGAGCTGTTTTTT. Protein sequence: CAWSVGGGTGELFF.

This chain connects TRBV5-1 to TRBJ1-1; the match to TRBD1 covers 8 bases. The CDR3 totals 15 residues. CDR1 and CDR2 from the germline V gene are SGHRS and YFSETQ. The junction had 12 bases not matched to a gene; V was cut back by 5 bases and J by 6 bases. Here the CDR3 reads CASRASGGWDSEAFF. The CDR3, as DNA: TGCGCCAGCAGGGCCTCAGGGGGCTGGGATTCTGAAGCTTTCTTT.

The rearrangement joins TRBV6-5 to TRBJ2-7, with D possibly being TRBD2 (6 bases). The V end lost 6 bases, the J end lost 6 bases, and 18 bases lay between the germline ends. CDR3 length: 14 residues. Germline values: CDR1 MNHEY, CDR2 SVGAGI. The CDR3 loop is CASSPAVLRGEQYF. The CDR3 bases are TGTGCCAGCAGCCCCGCGGTCCTGCGGGGCGAGCAGTACTTC.

The CDR3 is CASSVEQGPNEKLFF. The DNA for the CDR3 is TGTGCCAGTAGTGTCGAACAGGGGCCGAATGAAAAACTGTTTTTT. This sequence joins TRBV19 and TRBJ1-4, with TRBD1 matching 7 bases. V dropped 5 bases and J dropped 5; count of bases not matched to a gene: 8. The CDR3 spans 15 residues. Germline CDR1 and CDR2: LNHDA and SQIVND (reference sequence).

The chain combines TRBV6-1 with TRBJ2-3; D is possibly TRBD1 (6 bases). Per the germline V gene, CDR1 is MNHNS and CDR2 is SASEGT. V shed 2 bases and J shed 2 bases, with 14 bases lying between them. The CDR3 spans 16 residues. CDR3 DNA: TGTGCCAGCAGTGAATTCGGCTGGACAGACACAGATACGCAGTATTTT. This translates into CASSEFGWTDTDTQYF.

Points on this clone: The sample has other DNA sequences that encode this CDR3 too. The V gene is TRBV5-1, the J gene TRBJ2-3, with unresolved D. CDR3 size: 14 residues. The ends were cut back, 2 bases at V and 2 bases at J, with 9 bases in the middle. Germline lookup yields CDR1 SGHRS and CDR2 YFSETQ. As DNA, the CDR3 is TGCGCCAGCAGCTTCGCAGGCGTCACAGATACGCAGTATTTT. This translates into CASSFAGVTDTQYF.

The gene calls are TRBV6-1 and TRBJ2-7; the match to TRBD2 covers 8 bases. The CDR3 has 15 amino acids. After removal of 3 bases from V and 6 bases from J, the junction contained 10 bases not matched to a gene. Germline-derived CDR1 and CDR2 are MNHNS and SASEGT. The CDR3 reads CASSEPTSGALEQYF. The CDR3 nucleotides read TGTGCCAGCAGTGAGCCAACTAGCGGAGCCCTCGAGCAGTACTTC.

The V call is TRBV18, the J call TRBJ2-7, with a weak D call TRBD2 (5 bases). Germline-derived CDR1 and CDR2 are KGHSH and LQKENI. V lost 2 bases and J 5 bases, leaving 19 bases between the germline ends. The CDR3 loop spans 16 amino acids. Written as DNA, the CDR3 is TGTGCCAGCTCACCAACTGCCTTCGGATCGACTAACGAGCAGTACTTC. This encodes CASSPTAFGSTNEQYF. Full variable domain (outside the CDR3, taken from reference TRBV18 and TRBJ2-7): NAGVMQNPRHLVRRRGQEARLRCSPMKGHSHVYWYRQLPEEGLKFMVYLQKENIIDESGMPKERFSAEFPKEGPSILRIQQVVRGDSAAYFCASSPTAFGSTNEQYFGPGTRLTVT.

This clone was counted a single time. V usage is TRBV2 and J usage is TRBJ1-2; unclear D gene. This CDR3 contains 10 residues. Germline V CDR1 and CDR2: SNHLY, FYNNEI. The V end was cut by 5 bases, the J end by 8 bases, with 6 bases between. CDR3 nucleotides: TGTGCCAGCAGTCGAAGGGGCTACACCTTC. It specifies CASSRRGYTF.

The chain has TRBV11-2 and TRBJ2-1, with D possibly called TRBD1 or TRBD2 (6 bases each). Germline V gene lookup returns CDR1 SGHAT and CDR2 FQNNGV. The CDR3 runs to 14 residues. The germline V and J ends were trimmed by 1 base and 8 bases, with 12 bases remaining between them. The CDR3 loop reads CASSLVRGRHEQFF. The DNA of the CDR3 is TGTGCCAGCAGCTTAGTGAGGGGGAGGCATGAGCAGTTCTTC.

Comment on this clone: The sample carries other DNA sequences with the same CDR3. V usage is TRBV19 and J usage is TRBJ2-3; 10 nucleotides line up with TRBD2. The V and J ends lost 6 bases and 3 bases, in that order; junction bases with no gene match: 6. The length of the CDR3 is 15 residues. Germline CDR1 LNHDA, CDR2 SQIVND (reference sequence). CDR3 in amino acids: CASSQTSGSTDTQYF. The DNA for the CDR3 is TGTGCCAGTAGCCAGACTAGCGGGTCAACAGATACGCAGTATTTT. Filled out from reference TRBV19 and TRBJ2-3, the complete variable domain reads DGGITQSPKYLFRKEGQNVTLSCEQNLNHDAMYWYRQDPGQGLRLIYYSQIVNDFQKGDIAEGYSVSREKKESFPLTVTSAQKNPTAFYLCASSQTSGSTDTQYFGPGTRLTVL.

This chain uses TRBV11-2 with TRBJ1-5; no clear D. CDR3 length equals 13 residues. The V and J ends lost 5 bases and 4 bases respectively, with 9 bases between them. Germline V gene lookup returns CDR1 SGHAT and CDR2 FQNNGV. The CDR3 DNA follows: TGTGCCAGCAGCCAAGGGAGAAATCAGCCCCAGCATTTT. This gives the protein CASSQGRNQPQHF.

The chain couples TRBV6-1 to TRBJ2-3, with 9 positions matching TRBD1. The V gene end was trimmed by 0 bases and the J gene end by 6 bases; junction bases not matched to a gene: 7. This CDR3 comprises 16 residues. Germline CDR1 MNHNS, CDR2 SASEGT. CDR3 loop: CASSEALGQGWDTQYF. The DNA for the CDR3 is TGTGCCAGCAGTGAAGCCCTCGGACAGGGGTGGGATACGCAGTATTTT.

This clone was seen just once. Additional DNA sequences in this sample encode the identical CDR3. J is TRBJ2-5 and V is TRBV10-1, with TRBD2 matching 7 bases. The V gene end was trimmed by 0 bases and the J gene end by 2 bases; junction bases not matched to a gene: 0. The CDR3 length is 14 residues. Looked up from germline, CDR1 is WNHNN and CDR2 is SYGVQD (reference sequence). CDR3: CASSESRGQETQYF. DNA of the CDR3: TGCGCCAGCAGTGAGTCGCGGGGGCAAGAGACCCAGTACTTC.

This chain connects TRBV12-5 to TRBJ2-5; the D gene could be TRBD1 or TRBD2 (5 bases each). Trimming left V 6 bases short and J 5 bases short, with 16 bases between. Germline V lookup: CDR1 LGHNT, CDR2 FRNRAP. The CDR3 contains 14 residues. CDR3 sequence reads: CASGSGTPGETQYF. Here the CDR3 DNA reads TGTGCTAGTGGGTCGGGGACCCCGGGGGAGACCCAGTACTTC. Based on the CDR3 plus reference TRBV12-5 and TRBJ2-5, the full variable domain is DARVTQTPRHKVTEMGQEVTMRCQPILGHNTVFWYRQTMMQGLELLAYFRNRAPLDDSGMPKDRFSAEMPDATLATLKIQPSEPRDSAVYFCASGSGTPGETQYFGPGTRLLVL.